This T cell receptor beta chain came from a study of spatial heterogeneity in lung cancer. In this sample, this clonotype turned up many times. Its antigen is unidentified. Each CDR3 protein is one row after TCRdb ran MiXCR on the 5' RACE reads. This table holds about 22,000 distinct CDR3 sequences, roughly 4.2% found once. V lost 2 bases, J lost 0 bases, and 8 bases lay in between. The V gene's germline CDR1 is SGDLS and CDR2 YYNGEE. The CDR3 contains 14 residues. Study-wide points: In blood, ubiquitous expanded tumor TCRs appeared more at resection than follow-up.

Documented time point: sample taken at primary tumor resection. No cells were sorted before sequencing. The whole RNA sequenced was extracted from tumor, nontumor lung or frozen PBMC. The donor population consisted of just over 70 patients with untreated, early-stage non-small cell lung cancer. The sequence was collected from a male donor with early-stage non-small cell lung cancer. The sequencing here drew on PBMCs, taken at surgery. The chain uses TRBV9 and TRBJ2-5; D is unclear. The CDR3 spells CASSVGSYQETQYF. The CDR3 DNA follows: TGTGCCAGCAGCGTCGGATCATACCAAGAGACCCAGTACTTC.